Presented here are 13 T cell receptor beta chains from one specimen sequenced in a study of CD4 and CD8 cells across lung adenocarcinoma regions. TCRdb independently ran MiXCR on the PCR reads; one entry per CDR3 protein. Counted here are 3,000 to 3,500 distinct CDR3 sequences, approximately 58% occurring once; the ten biggest clones make up roughly a third. Sequencing input: CD4+ T cells from the center of a lung tumor. The source is a female donor with lung adenocarcinoma. The CD4 and CD8 labels of this study may be unreliable.

By proportion, this clonotype is medium-sized. The genes are TRBV27 and TRBJ1-1; perhaps TRBD1 as D (5 bases). Germline V gene sequence: CDR1 MNHEY, CDR2 SMNVEV (reference sequence). The V gene lost 0 bases and the J gene lost 7 bases, with 12 bases spanning the gap. The CDR3 is made up of 14 amino acids. For the CDR3, the DNA is TGTGCCAGCAGTTTATCGGGACGGTCCCTTGAAGCTTTCTTT. Translated, it gives CASSLSGRSLEAFF.

Concerning this clonotype: The junction departs from the called germline gene at one end, perhaps through a read error. CDR3 residues: CASSQGPGGPSTDTQYF. The CDR3 coding sequence is TGTGCCAGCAGCCAGGGACCGGGGGGCCCAAGCACAGATACCCAGTATTTT. The chain couples TRBV6-2 or TRBV6-3 to TRBJ2-3; possibly TRBD2 for D (7 bases). The length of the CDR3 is 17 residues. CDR1 is MNHEY and CDR2 is SVGEGT in the germline V gene.

This clonotype is large by share. The gene calls are TRBV27 and TRBJ2-3; D is unclear. The V and J ends lost 5 bases and 0 bases respectively, with 15 bases between them. The V gene's germline CDR1 is MNHEY and CDR2 SMNVEV (reference sequence). The CDR3 length is 16 residues. CDR3 DNA: TGTGCCAGCAGTGGATACATGGGTGGGAGCACAGATACGCAGTATTTT. It encodes CASSGYMGGSTDTQYF.

A remark on this clonotype: Germline and junction disagree at one end, which may indicate a read error. CDR3 bases: TGCGCCTCGGGGCTGGAAGGCACAAACATGCAGTACTTC. Amino acids: CASGLEGTNMQYF. This chain links TRBV10-1 with TRBJ2-4, with D perhaps being TRBD1 or TRBD2 (5 bases each). This CDR3 is 13 amino acids long. Looked up from germline, CDR1 is WNHNN and CDR2 is SYGVQD (reference sequence).

Sample share makes this clonotype medium-sized. The chain has TRBV4-1 and TRBJ2-3, with a weak D call TRBD1 (6 bases). V shed 0 bases and J shed 6 bases, with 16 bases lying between them. This CDR3 comprises 16 residues. Germline CDR1 MGHRA, CDR2 YSYEKL. In nucleotides, the CDR3 is TGCGCCAGCAGCCAAGATCTCAGGGGTCTATATGATACGCAGTATTTT. This encodes CASSQDLRGLYDTQYF.

The rearrangement links TRBV6-1 to TRBJ1-1; D unclear. Looked up from germline, CDR1 is MNHNS and CDR2 is SASEGT. This CDR3 is 14 amino acids long. V was cut by 2 bases and J by 2 bases, with 9 bases left in between. CDR3 DNA: TGTGCCAGCAGTGAATGGAAGGGAAACACTGAAGCTTTCTTT. It specifies CASSEWKGNTEAFF.

By sample share, this clonotype is medium-sized. The chain recombines TRBV7-2 with TRBJ2-1, with D possibly TRBD2 on 6 matching bases. The J call may not be correct, given that the DNA end is closer to TRBJ2-7. CDR3 length: 13 residues. CDR1 and CDR2 (germline): SGHTA, FQGNSA. The CDR3 sequence is CASSFGGSYEQYF. CDR3 sequence (DNA): TGTGCCAGCAGCTTCGGGGGCTCCTACGAGCAGTACTTC.

This chain links TRBV27 with TRBJ2-3; D ambiguous. Germline V gives CDR1 MNHEY, CDR2 SMNVEV (reference sequence). The V gene lost 5 bases and the J gene lost 0 bases, with 6 bases spanning the gap. The CDR3 runs 13 residues. CDR3 in DNA: TGTGCCAGCAGTGGAGCAAGCACAGATACGCAGTATTTT. It translates to CASSGASTDTQYF.

This clonotype is labeled as medium-sized (0.01 to 0.1%). The chain joins TRBV27 to TRBJ2-1, with 9 bases fitting TRBD2. This CDR3 comprises 15 residues. Germline loops: CDR1 MNHEY, CDR2 SMNVEV (reference sequence). The V gene end was trimmed by 5 bases and the J gene end by 4 bases; junction bases not matched to a gene: 6. The CDR3 DNA follows: TGTGCCAGCAGTCTCGTGGCGGGAGGGTACAATGAGCAGTTCTTC. Encoded protein: CASSLVAGGYNEQFF.

The chain couples TRBV7-2 to TRBJ2-3; no reliable D call. The germline gives CDR1 SGHTA, CDR2 FQGNSA. The CDR3 has 13 amino acids. Trimming shortened V by 8 bases and J by 0 bases, and 9 bases separated the two germline ends. As DNA, the CDR3 is TGTGCCAGCGGCGAGTTTAGCACAGATACGCAGTATTTT. Its protein product is CASGEFSTDTQYF.

This chain joins TRBV6-1 and TRBJ1-2; D not certain. This CDR3 region has 11 residues. V lost 2 bases and J lost 5, with 3 bases in between. Germline V lookup: CDR1 MNHNS, CDR2 SASEGT. CDR3 sequence (DNA): TGTGCCAGCAGTGAATTGTATGGCTACACCTTC. Amino acid sequence: CASSELYGYTF.

This clonotype ranks as medium-sized (0.01 to 0.1%). The gene calls are TRBV11-2 and TRBJ2-1, with TRBD2 identical over 8 bases. Trimming removed 1 base from V and 5 bases from J; junction bases left unmatched: 1. CDR3 size: 14 residues. CDR1 and CDR2 (germline): SGHAT, FQNNGV. The chain's CDR3 is CASSLAGGDNEQFF. The CDR3 DNA reads TGTGCCAGCAGCTTAGCGGGAGGGGACAATGAGCAGTTCTTC.

The V call is TRBV6-1, the J call TRBJ1-2; TRBD1 is a possible D gene (5 bases). The CDR3 extends over 13 amino acids. The V and J ends lost 7 bases and 2 bases respectively, with 11 bases between them. Germline V gene data show CDR1 as MNHNS and CDR2 as SASEGT. Here the CDR3 reads CASKRDWNYGYTF. DNA for the CDR3: TGTGCCAGCAAAAGGGACTGGAACTATGGCTACACCTTC.